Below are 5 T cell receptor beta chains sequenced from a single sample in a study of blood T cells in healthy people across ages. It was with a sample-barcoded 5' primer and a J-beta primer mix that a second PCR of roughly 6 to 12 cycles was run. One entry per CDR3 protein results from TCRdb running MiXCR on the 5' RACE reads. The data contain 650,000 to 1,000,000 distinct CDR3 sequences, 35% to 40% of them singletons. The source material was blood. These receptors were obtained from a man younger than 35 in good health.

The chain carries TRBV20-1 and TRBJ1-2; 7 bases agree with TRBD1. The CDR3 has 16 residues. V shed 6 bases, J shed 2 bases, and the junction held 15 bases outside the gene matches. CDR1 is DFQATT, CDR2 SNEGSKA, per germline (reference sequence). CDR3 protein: CSAPGQLPTPNYGYTF. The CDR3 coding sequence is TGCAGTGCCCCGGGACAGCTTCCAACCCCAAACTATGGCTACACCTTC.

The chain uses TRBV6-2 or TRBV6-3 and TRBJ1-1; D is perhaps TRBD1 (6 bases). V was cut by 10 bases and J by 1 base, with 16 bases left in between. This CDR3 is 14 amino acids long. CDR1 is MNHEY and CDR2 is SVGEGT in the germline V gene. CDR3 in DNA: TGTGCCACCCAACAAACAGGGTGGAACACTGAAGCTTTCTTT. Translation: CATQQTGWNTEAFF.

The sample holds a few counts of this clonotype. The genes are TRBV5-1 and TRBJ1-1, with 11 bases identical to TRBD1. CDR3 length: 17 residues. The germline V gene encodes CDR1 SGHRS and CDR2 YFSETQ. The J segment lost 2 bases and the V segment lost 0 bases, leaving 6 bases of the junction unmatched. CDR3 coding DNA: TGCGCCAGCAGCTTGGAAGGACAGGGGGCGATAAACACTGAAGCTTTCTTT. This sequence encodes CASSLEGQGAINTEAFF.

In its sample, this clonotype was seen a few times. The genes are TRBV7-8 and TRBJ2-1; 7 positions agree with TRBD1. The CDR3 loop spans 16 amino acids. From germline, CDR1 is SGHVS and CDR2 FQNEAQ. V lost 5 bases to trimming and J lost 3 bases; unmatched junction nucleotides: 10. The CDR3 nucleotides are TGTGCCAGCAGCCTTACCGGGACAGCGAACTACAATGAGCAGTTCTTC. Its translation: CASSLTGTANYNEQFF. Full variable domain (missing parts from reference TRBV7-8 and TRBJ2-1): GAGVSQSPRYKVAKRGQDVALRCDPISGHVSLFWYQQALGQGPEFLTYFQNEAQLDKSGLPSDRFFAERPEGSVSTLKIQRTQQEDSAVYLCASSLTGTANYNEQFFGPGTRLTVL.

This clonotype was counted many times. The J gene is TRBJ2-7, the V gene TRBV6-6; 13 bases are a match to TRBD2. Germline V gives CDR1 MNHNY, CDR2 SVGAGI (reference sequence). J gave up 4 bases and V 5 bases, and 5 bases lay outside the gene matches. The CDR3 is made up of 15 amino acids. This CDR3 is CASSGGTSGVYEQYF. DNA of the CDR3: TGTGCCAGCAGTGGAGGGACTAGCGGGGTTTACGAGCAGTACTTC.